This record concerns one T cell receptor beta chain sequence. Its antigen is currently unknown. The sample comes from a study of T cell responses to AZD1222 COVID-19 vaccine. Study background: Pooling covered second doses at about 4 or about 12 weeks.

General observations from the study: Along spike, vaccine-associated CD4 TCRs were found throughout, with dominance at 160-218 and 743-854. Nearly half of spike-specific TCRs reportedly go after variant regions that carry no mutations. The peak T cell response came first, and repertoires were sampled only after it.

Data came from immunoSEQ multiplex PCR; TCRdb stores just in-frame clones and leaves some out. The table shows 95,000 to 150,000 clones, with roughly nine tenths occurring only once. The sequence came from an adult in good health. The sequences come from peripheral blood, collected on day 0 of AZD1222 vaccination.

Here the CDR3 reads CASSYYRGSDGYTF. CDR3 bases: TGTGCCAGCAGTTATTACAGGGGCTCGGATGGCTACACCTTC. The chain carries TRBV6-5 and TRBJ1-2; 7 nucleotides agree with TRBD1. Germline trimming cut 3 bases from V and 6 bases from J; bases unmatched to any gene: 7. Germline CDR1 is MNHEY and CDR2 is SVGAGI. CDR3 size: 14 residues.